This T cell receptor (beta chain) was observed in a study of blood T cell repertoires in COVID-19. Study details: Samples representing acute and convalescent COVID-19 were sourced from the United States, Italy and Spain. T cells, B-cell-depleted T cells, or PBMCs provided the cDNA or gDNA that served as material.

Per the original data handling: Quantification of nucleated cells was approximated via reference gene primer amplification. Sequencing used immunoSEQ multiplex PCR; TCRdb keeps in-frame clones, though not all of them. That table is the source of V, J and clone size, and D and trimming were worked out from the DNA. The table has about 8,400 clones, approximately 87% seen once. The CDR3 is made up of 14 amino acids. The germline V gene encodes CDR1 LGHDT and CDR2 YNNKEL (reference sequence). V lost 3 bases and J lost 1, with 9 bases in between. Material: peripheral blood. The chain uses TRBV3-1 (or the pseudogene TRBV3-2) and TRBJ1-1, with no clear D. This receptor was taken from a man aged 60 to 69 with acute or convalescent COVID-19. CDR3 region: CASSQLKANTEAFF. CDR3 DNA: TGTGCCAGCAGCCAGCTGAAAGCGAACACTGAAGCTTTCTTT.